The following is a T cell receptor beta chain sequence with its context. Antigen unknown. The data derive from a study of OX40 agonist ivuxolimab in advanced cancers. Sequencing was performed with immunoSEQ multiplex PCR; in TCRdb, only in-frame clones are kept and a portion is missing. In the table there are approximately 58,000 clones, roughly 85% of which are singletons. Findings and limits, study-wide: The CD4+ and CD8+ T cells in the blood had expanded clonally by week 6 at 0.1 to 3.0 mg/kg.

This CDR3 has 14 amino acids. Per the germline V gene, CDR1 is LNHDA and CDR2 is SQIVND (reference sequence). Trimming removed 2 bases at V and 0 bases at J, with 5 bases between. Material: CD4+ or CD8+ T cells sorted from blood, obtained in a trial of the OX40 agonist ivuxolimab. The sequence came from an adult with an advanced solid tumor such as melanoma, head and neck, liver or kidney cancer. The chain employs TRBV19 and TRBJ1-5, with D hard to call. The CDR3 DNA follows: TGTGCCAGTAGTATATTGGGTAGCAATCAGCCCCAGCATTTT. Its protein product is CASSILGSNQPQHF.